This T cell receptor beta chain came from a study of beta chain features in type 1 diabetes (dated by TCRdb to 2016 to 2018). Describing the broader study: Mean age, gender distribution, total cell number and subset yield did not differ between patients and healthy donors. A total of around 100 million sorted cells were examined across all samples, and RNA yield correlated strongly with the number of cells per subset. Naive and central memory subsets were obtained from all 30 or so donors, but regulatory and stem cell-like memory subsets were isolated from only 8 patients and roughly 8 healthy donors. The study compared the TCRB repertoires of sorted circulating CD4+ T cell subsets in recently diagnosed type 1 diabetes patients with those in matched healthy donors. Results the study describes overall, beyond this receptor: Naive, central memory and regulatory TCRB repertoires appeared more similar among patients than among healthy donors. Shorter templates might have been favored by PCR, but patient and control samples were amplified and corrected together, so both groups would have been affected equally by any skew. Sequencing cDNA rather than genomic DNA could over-represent highly expressing activated cells, although activation and CD3 levels did not differ between groups. Only small numbers of individuals were included in the HLA sub-analyses, which left unresolved whether HLA type had any influence on TCRB rearrangement. Patients with type 1 diabetes made fewer insertions and deleted more nucleotides at VDJ recombination sites, implying thymic rearrangement abnormalities. A moderate but significant shortening of TCRB CDR3 length was observed in type 1 diabetes patients in all four CD4+ subsets.

Trimming removed 1 base from V and 1 base from J, leaving 6 bases between the germline ends. The CDR3 spans 14 residues, from the cysteine through the phenylalanine. CDR3 DNA is the only sequence kept; it has 42 bases, read in frame from the first base. Via the germline V gene, CDR1 is SGHTA and CDR2 FQGNSA. The entire amount of isolated RNA was reverse transcribed using the High Capacity cDNA Reverse Transcription Kit, so the sequenced TCRB transcripts were expressed ones. Deep immunoSEQ sequencing was applied to naive, central memory and regulatory T cell samples, giving an average of about 3.57 million total reads per sample. Sorted cells were lysed in RLT buffer and RNA was extracted with DNase-treated RNeasy Micro or Mini kits, depending on cell number. To prevent cross-contamination, every cell subset was processed on its own, while patient and healthy donor samples were processed together. The immunoSEQ multiplex PCR was used to amplify TCRB sequences from cDNA, yielding 87-bp fragments that span the CDR3 region. Sequencing of the amplicons was performed on the Illumina HiSeq platform. Per the original workflow: Synthetic template baselines were used to correct PCR bias computationally, reads within Hamming distance 2 were collapsed together, and singletons that could not be merged were discarded. Reads were aligned against IMGT to assign V, D and J genes, CDR3 length and insertions or deletions at six rearrangement sites. Within each subset, clonotype counts were normalized to the number of sorted cells before true diversity and Gini coefficients were calculated with the tcR R package. Repertoire sharing was quantified using the overlap coefficient calculated on TCRB nucleotide sequences. TCRdb carries this immuneACCESS record with in-frame sequences only. Its versions omit some clonotypes, under half of them owing to an unresolved V gene in the studies checked, with the rest unexplained. V and J calls and clone size follow that table, whereas D and trimming were derived from the DNA. The sample table holds 120,000 to 150,000 clones, of which approximately 13% were seen once. 1% to 1.5% of the sample comes from the top ten.

On this clone itself: This receptor's antigen is unknown. The record has no base qualities; no much larger clone is one base away.

Each donor gave one peripheral blood draw, roughly 120 mL on average, collected into heparinised tubes. A BD FACSAria II was used to sort naive, central memory, regulatory and stem cell-like memory CD4+ T cells with a panel that included CD45RO, CCR7, CD25, CD127, CD95 and CD27. Every sorted population had a purity above 95%. PBMCs were separated immediately by Lymphoprep density gradient centrifugation and were stained directly, without being cultured. So that batch effects would be minimized, each experiment stained and sorted samples in pairs, pairing one healthy donor with one patient. The chain employs TRBV7-2 and TRBJ2-3; the D gene is unclear. The TCR originated in a man between 18 and 35 years old with type 1 diabetes. The sample consisted of central memory CD4+ T cells from blood. The CDR3 region reads CASSLVGRTDTQYF. The sequenced DNA: TGTGCCAGCAGCTTAGTCGGGCGCACAGATACGCAGTATTTT.